This TCR beta chain was sequenced in a study of T cells after yellow fever vaccination. MiXCR, run by TCRdb on the 5' RACE reads, gives a single entry per CDR3 protein. There are hundreds of thousands of distinct CDR3 sequences in the sample; about 17% occur only once, and 15% to 20% lies in the top ten. CDR1 and CDR2 from the germline V gene are MNHEY and SVGEGT. After removal of 11 bases from V and 10 bases from J, the junction contained 8 bases not matched to a gene. There are 11 residues in the CDR3. The input for sequencing was PBMCs, taken before the yellow fever booster vaccination. The sequence was collected from a man aged 18 to 35 who received the YFV17D yellow fever vaccine. The chain employs TRBV6-2 or TRBV6-3 and TRBJ1-1; 9 bases line up with TRBD1. The CDR3 region is CAATQGQGAFF. The CDR3 DNA is TGTGCCGCTACCCAGGGACAGGGAGCTTTCTTT.